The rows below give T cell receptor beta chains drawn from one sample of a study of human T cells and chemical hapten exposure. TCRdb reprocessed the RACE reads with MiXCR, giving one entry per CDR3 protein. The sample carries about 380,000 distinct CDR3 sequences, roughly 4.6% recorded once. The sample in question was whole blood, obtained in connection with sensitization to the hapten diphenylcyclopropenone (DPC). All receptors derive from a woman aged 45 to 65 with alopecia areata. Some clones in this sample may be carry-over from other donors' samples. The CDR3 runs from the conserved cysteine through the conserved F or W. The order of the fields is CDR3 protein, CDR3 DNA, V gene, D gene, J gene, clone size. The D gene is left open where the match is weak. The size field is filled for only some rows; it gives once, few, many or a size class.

CATSRDQTYGYTF | TGTGCCACCAGCAGAGATCAGACCTATGGCTACACCTTC | TRBV15 | - | TRBJ1-2 | -
CASSSQGRVTEAFF | TGCGCCAGCAGCTCACAGGGGCGAGTTACTGAAGCTTTCTTT | TRBV5-1 | TRBD1 | TRBJ1-1 | -
CASSPLGGLYAFEQFF | TGTGCCAGCAGCCCTCTTGGGGGCCTATATGCTTTTGAGCAGTTCTTC | TRBV11-2 | - | TRBJ2-1 | few
CASSLAPNEKLFF | TGTGCCAGCAGCTTAGCGCCCAATGAAAAACTGTTTTTT | TRBV7-2 | - | TRBJ1-4 | many
CATSDSTGTPWANVLTF | TGTGCCACCAGTGATTCCACCGGGACGCCCTGGGCCAACGTCCTGACTTTC | TRBV24-1 | - | TRBJ2-6 | -
CSARASLAFHIQYF | TGCAGTGCTAGAGCCTCACTAGCGTTCCACATTCAGTACTTC | TRBV20-1 | TRBD2 | TRBJ2-4 | few
CATSEYPGHTDTQYF | TGTGCCACCAGTGAGTATCCGGGACACACAGATACGCAGTATTTT | TRBV24-1 | - | TRBJ2-3 | many
CASSLERQGNQPQHF | TGTGCCAGCAGCTTGGAGAGGCAGGGCAATCAGCCCCAGCATTTT | TRBV5-8 | - | TRBJ1-5 | few
CASRGRTPGQYF | TGTGCCAGCAGGGGGCGGACCCCAGGGCAGTATTTT | TRBV2 | - | TRBJ2-3 | few
CASSSVAGGLYEQFF | TGTGCCAGCAGCTCCGTAGCGGGGGGACTTTATGAGCAGTTCTTC | TRBV7-9 | TRBD2 | TRBJ2-1 | many
CASSYGRGPQAMYEQYF | TGTGCCAGCAGTTATGGCCGCGGTCCCCAGGCTATGTACGAGCAGTACTTC | TRBV6-5 | - | TRBJ2-7 | many
CASWDRPGSPLHF | TGTGCCAGCTGGGACAGACCGGGGTCACCCCTCCACTTT | TRBV5-8 | TRBD1 | TRBJ1-6 | many
CASSLGVVTGSAGSPFF | TGTGCCAGCAGCTTAGGCGTAGTTACTGGATCTGCGGGATCCCCGTTCTTC | TRBV13 | - | TRBJ2-1 | many
CSVLEKGKNIQYF | TGCAGCGTTCTGGAAAAGGGGAAAAACATTCAGTACTTC | TRBV29-1 | - | TRBJ2-4 | many
CSVLVDTQYF | TGCAGCGTTCTGGTTGATACGCAGTATTTT | TRBV29-1 | - | TRBJ2-3 | many
CASSARGTGETQYF | TGTGCCAGCAGCGCCCGGGGCACCGGAGAGACCCAGTACTTC | TRBV28 | - | TRBJ2-5 | many
CASSLRRGGSPLHF | TGTGCCAGCAGCCTAAGAAGGGGGGGATCACCCCTCCACTTT | TRBV4-2 | - | TRBJ1-6 | many
CSVGLAFYNEQFF | TGCAGCGTTGGTCTAGCCTTTTACAATGAGCAGTTCTTC | TRBV29-1 | - | TRBJ2-1 | -
CSASDRRNTEAFF | TGCAGTGCGTCGGACAGGAGGAACACTGAAGCTTTCTTT | TRBV20-1 | TRBD1 | TRBJ1-1 | few
CASSLGTPGRYTF | TGTGCCAGCAGTTTAGGGACACCCGGGCGCTACACCTTC | TRBV28 | - | TRBJ1-2 | few
CASSPGLLSTDTQYF | TGTGCCAGCAGTCCGGGACTACTTAGCACAGATACGCAGTATTTT | TRBV27 | TRBD2 | TRBJ2-3 | few
CASRPGAGGNTGELFF | TGCGCCAGCAGGCCGGGAGCGGGAGGAAACACCGGGGAGCTGTTTTTT | TRBV5-1 | TRBD2 | TRBJ2-2 | few
CASSHTWETEAFF | TGTGCCAGCAGTCATACATGGGAGACTGAAGCTTTCTTT | TRBV27 | - | TRBJ1-1 | many
CAISDGGTGYGYTF | TGTGCCATCAGTGATGGCGGGACAGGCTATGGCTACACCTTC | TRBV10-3 | TRBD1 | TRBJ1-2 | few
CASSSRTLYTEAFF | TGTGCCAGCAGTTCCCGGACACTTTACACTGAAGCTTTCTTT | TRBV27 | - | TRBJ1-1 | -
CASSIGNLRDEQYF | TGTGCCAGTAGTATTGGGAACCTCAGAGACGAGCAGTACTTC | TRBV19 | - | TRBJ2-7 | many
CSHDSQEGHLETQYF | TGCAGCCATGACTCACAAGAGGGGCACCTAGAGACCCAGTACTTC | TRBV29-1 | - | TRBJ2-5 | -
CASSTPAENSYNEQFF | TGTGCCAGCAGCACCCCGGCGGAGAACTCCTACAATGAGCAGTTCTTC | TRBV9 | - | TRBJ2-1 | many
CASSGSEAQYF | TGTGCCAGCAGCGGATCCGAGGCCCAGTACTTC | TRBV7-9 | - | TRBJ2-5 | many